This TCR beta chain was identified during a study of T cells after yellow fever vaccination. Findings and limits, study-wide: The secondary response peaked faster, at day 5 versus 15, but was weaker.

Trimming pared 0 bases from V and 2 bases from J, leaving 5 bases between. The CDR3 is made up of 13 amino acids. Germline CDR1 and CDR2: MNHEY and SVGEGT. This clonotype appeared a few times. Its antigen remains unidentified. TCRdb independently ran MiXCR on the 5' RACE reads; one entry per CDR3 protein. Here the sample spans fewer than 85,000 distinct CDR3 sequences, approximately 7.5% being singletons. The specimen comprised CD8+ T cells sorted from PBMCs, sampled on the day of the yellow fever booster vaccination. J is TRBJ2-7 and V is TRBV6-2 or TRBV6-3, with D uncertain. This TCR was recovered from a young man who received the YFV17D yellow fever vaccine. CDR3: CASSYSLTYEQYF. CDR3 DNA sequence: TGTGCCAGCAGTTACTCCCTAACCTACGAGCAGTACTTC.